This note documents a single TCR beta chain sequence. What it recognizes is unknown. The sample originates from a study of blood T cells in healthy people across ages. Study-wide points: The study found more naive CD4+ cells and higher diversity in long-lived than aged donors.

Germline V gene sequence: CDR1 SQVTM, CDR2 ANQGSEA. V was cut by 2 bases and J by 13 bases, with 11 bases left in between. The length of the CDR3 is 10 residues. In terms of origin and age, donors were healthy Caucasian individuals from Russia aged roughly 6 to 95. Isolated per sample were at least 6.5 million PBMCs. Combining a sample-barcoded 5' primer with a J-beta primer mix, a second PCR ran for about 6 to 11 cycles. All cDNA molecules were each tagged by a template-switch adaptor with 12 random nucleotides. TCRdb re-called the 5' RACE reads with MiXCR, one entry per CDR3 protein. Among almost 1 million distinct CDR3 sequences listed, roughly half were seen once.

The chain uses TRBV29-1 and TRBJ2-5, with D unclear. The sample was blood. The clonotype originates from a woman aged 55 to 70 in good health. CDR3 amino acids: CSVEIRVRYF. The DNA for the CDR3 is TGCAGCGTTGAAATTCGAGTCCGGTACTTC.